This entry is about one T cell receptor beta chain. No antigen is known for it. These data belong to a study of liver allograft versus peripheral blood T cells. Study context: Blood and transplanted-liver T cell receptor repertoires from recipients were compared.

The study, taken as a whole, reports: It was reported that the T cell receptor repertoires found inside liver allografts differed from those that were detected in peripheral blood.

The V gene's germline CDR1 is MNHNS and CDR2 SASEGT. V lost 5 bases and J 2 bases, leaving 13 bases between the germline ends. CDR3 length: 15 amino acids. TCRdb independently ran MiXCR on the reads; one entry per CDR3 protein. The sample includes 2,000 or so distinct CDR3 sequences, 15% to 20% seen only once; the top ten take more than 50%. The chain has TRBV6-1 and TRBJ1-5; D ambiguous. The receptor's source is a human patient who had a liver transplant. Some T cells may have come from the graft donor. The CDR3 bases are TGTGCCAGCAGTCCCTGGCCCGGGTGCAATCAGCCCCAGCATTTT. It translates to CASSPWPGCNQPQHF.